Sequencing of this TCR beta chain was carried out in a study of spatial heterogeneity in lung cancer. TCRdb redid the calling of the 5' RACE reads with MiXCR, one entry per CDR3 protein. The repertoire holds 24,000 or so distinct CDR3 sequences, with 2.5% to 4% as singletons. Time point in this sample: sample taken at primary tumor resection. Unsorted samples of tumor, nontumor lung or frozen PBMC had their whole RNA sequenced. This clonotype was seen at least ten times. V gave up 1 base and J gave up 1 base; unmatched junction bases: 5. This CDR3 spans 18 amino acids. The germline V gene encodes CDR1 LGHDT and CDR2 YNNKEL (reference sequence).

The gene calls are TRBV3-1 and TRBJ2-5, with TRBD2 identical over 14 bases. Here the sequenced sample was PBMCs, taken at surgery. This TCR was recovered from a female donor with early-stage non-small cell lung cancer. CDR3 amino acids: CASSQGLAGGPFQETQYF. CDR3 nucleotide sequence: TGTGCCAGCAGCCAAGGACTAGCGGGAGGGCCCTTCCAAGAGACCCAGTACTTC.